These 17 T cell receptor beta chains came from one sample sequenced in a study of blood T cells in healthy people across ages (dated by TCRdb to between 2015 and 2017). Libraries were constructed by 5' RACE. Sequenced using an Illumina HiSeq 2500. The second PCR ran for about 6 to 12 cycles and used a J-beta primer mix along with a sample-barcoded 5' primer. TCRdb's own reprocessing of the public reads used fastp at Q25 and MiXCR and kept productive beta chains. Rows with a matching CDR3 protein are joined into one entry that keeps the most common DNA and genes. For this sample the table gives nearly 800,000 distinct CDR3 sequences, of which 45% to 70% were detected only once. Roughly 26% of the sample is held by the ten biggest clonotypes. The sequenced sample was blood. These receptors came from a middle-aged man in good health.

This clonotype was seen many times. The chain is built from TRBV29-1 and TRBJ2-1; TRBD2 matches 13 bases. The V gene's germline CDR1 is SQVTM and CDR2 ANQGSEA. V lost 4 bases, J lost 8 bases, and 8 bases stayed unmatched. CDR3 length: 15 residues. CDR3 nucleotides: TGCAGCGTTGGGACTAGCGGGAGTGGTATCGATGAGCAGTTCTTC. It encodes CSVGTSGSGIDEQFF.

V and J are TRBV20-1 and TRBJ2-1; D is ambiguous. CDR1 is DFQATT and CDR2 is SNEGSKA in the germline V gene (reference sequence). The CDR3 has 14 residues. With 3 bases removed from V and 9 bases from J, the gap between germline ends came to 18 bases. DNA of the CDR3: TGCAGTGCTAGGCTTCCAGGTTCCGCTGGTGAGCAGTTCTTC. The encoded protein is CSARLPGSAGEQFF.

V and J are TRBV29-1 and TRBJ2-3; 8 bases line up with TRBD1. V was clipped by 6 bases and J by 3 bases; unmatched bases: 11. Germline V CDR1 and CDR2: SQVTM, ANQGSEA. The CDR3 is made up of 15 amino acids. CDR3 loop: CSVRRAGGATDTQYF. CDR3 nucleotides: TGCAGCGTCCGTCGGGCAGGGGGCGCGACAGATACGCAGTATTTT.

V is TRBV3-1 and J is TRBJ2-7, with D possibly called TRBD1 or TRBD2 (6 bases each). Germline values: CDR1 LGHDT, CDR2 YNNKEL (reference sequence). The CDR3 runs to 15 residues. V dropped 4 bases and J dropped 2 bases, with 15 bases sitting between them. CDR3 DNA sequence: TGTGCCAGCAGCCGGGGGGCCCCCGGGGCCTACGAGCAGTACTTC. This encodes CASSRGAPGAYEQYF.

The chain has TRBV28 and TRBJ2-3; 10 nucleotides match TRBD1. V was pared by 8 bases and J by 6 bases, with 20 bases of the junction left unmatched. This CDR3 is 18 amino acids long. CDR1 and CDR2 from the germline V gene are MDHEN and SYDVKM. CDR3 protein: CASPKGDPGTGESDTQYF. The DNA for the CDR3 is TGTGCCAGCCCGAAAGGGGATCCGGGGACAGGGGAATCGGATACGCAGTATTTT.

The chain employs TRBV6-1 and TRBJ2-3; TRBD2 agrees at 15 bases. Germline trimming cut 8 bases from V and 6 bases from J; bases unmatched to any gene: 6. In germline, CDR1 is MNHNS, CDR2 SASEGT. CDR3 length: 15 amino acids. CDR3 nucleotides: TGTGCCAGCGGAGCCGGGACTAGCGGGGGGGATACGCAGTATTTT. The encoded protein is CASGAGTSGGDTQYF.

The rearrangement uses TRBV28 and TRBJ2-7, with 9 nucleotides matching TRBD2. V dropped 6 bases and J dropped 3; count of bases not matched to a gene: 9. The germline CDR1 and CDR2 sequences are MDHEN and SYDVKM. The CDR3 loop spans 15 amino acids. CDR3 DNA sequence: TGTGCCAGCAGGCAAAGCTTAGCGGGAGTCTACGAGCAGTACTTC. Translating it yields CASRQSLAGVYEQYF.

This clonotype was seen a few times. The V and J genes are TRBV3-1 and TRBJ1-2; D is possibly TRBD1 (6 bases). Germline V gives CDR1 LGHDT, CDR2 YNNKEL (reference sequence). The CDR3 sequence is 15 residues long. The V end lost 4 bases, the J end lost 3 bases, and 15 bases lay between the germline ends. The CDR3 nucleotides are TGTGCCAGCAGCCCAGATAGCAGGGGTGACTATGGCTACACCTTC. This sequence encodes CASSPDSRGDYGYTF. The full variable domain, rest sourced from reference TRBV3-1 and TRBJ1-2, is DTAVSQTPKYLVTQMGNDKSIKCEQNLGHDTMYWYKQDSKKFLKIMFSYNNKELIINETVPNRFSPKSPDKAHLNLHINSLELGDSAVYFCASSPDSRGDYGYTFGSGTRLTVV.

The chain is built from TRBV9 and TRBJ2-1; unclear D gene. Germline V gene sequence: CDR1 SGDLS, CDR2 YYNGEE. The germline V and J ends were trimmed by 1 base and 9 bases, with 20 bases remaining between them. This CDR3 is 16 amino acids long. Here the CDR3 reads CASSVYSGQPSSEQFF. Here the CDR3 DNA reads TGTGCCAGCAGCGTATATTCAGGTCAGCCGTCCAGTGAGCAGTTCTTC.

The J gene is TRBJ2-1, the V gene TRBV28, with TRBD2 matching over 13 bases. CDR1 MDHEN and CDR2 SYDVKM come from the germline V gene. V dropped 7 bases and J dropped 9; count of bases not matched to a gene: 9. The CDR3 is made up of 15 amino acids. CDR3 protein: CASIRTSGSVVEQFF. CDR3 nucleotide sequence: TGTGCCAGCATTCGGACTAGCGGGAGCGTGGTTGAGCAGTTCTTC.

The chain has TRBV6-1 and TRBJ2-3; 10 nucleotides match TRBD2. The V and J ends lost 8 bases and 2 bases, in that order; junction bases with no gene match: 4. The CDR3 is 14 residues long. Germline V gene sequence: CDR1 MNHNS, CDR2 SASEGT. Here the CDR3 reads CASQLAGNTDTQYF. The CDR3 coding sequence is TGTGCCAGCCAACTAGCGGGGAACACAGATACGCAGTATTTT.

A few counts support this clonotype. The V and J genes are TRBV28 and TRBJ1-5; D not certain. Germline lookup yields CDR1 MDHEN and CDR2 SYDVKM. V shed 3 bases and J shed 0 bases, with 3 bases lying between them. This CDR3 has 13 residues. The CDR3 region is CASSFYSNQPQHF. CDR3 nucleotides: TGTGCCAGCAGTTTCTATAGCAATCAGCCCCAGCATTTT. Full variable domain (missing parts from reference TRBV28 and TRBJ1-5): DVKVTQSSRYLVKRTGEKVFLECVQDMDHENMFWYRQDPGLGLRLIYFSYDVKMKEKGDIPEGYSVSREKKERFSLILESASTNQTSMYLCASSFYSNQPQHFGDGTRLSIL.

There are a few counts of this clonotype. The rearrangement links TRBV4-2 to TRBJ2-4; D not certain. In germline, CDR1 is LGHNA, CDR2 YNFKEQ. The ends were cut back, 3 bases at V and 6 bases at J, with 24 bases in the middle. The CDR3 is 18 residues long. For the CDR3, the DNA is TGTGCCAGCAGCCAGACACCATGGGCAGACCCGAAGAGAAACATTCAGTACTTC. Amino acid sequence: CASSQTPWADPKRNIQYF.

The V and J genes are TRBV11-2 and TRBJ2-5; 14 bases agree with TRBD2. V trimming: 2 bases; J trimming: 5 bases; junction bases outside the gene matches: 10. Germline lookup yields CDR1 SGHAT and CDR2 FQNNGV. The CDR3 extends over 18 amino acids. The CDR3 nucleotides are TGTGCCAGCAGCTTATCCGGACTAGCGGGGGGAATAGGGGAGACCCAGTACTTC. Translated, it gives CASSLSGLAGGIGETQYF.

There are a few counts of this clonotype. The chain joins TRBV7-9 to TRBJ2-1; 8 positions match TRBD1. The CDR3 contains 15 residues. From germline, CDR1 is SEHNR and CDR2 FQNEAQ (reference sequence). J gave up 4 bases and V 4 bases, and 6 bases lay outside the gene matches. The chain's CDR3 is CASSYRTGIYNEQFF. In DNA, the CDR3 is TGTGCCAGCAGCTACCGGACAGGGATTTACAATGAGCAGTTCTTC.

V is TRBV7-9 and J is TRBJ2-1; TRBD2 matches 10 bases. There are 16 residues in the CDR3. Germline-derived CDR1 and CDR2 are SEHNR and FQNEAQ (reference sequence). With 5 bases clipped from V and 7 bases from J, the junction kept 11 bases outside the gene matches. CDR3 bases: TGTGCCAGCAGCCTTCAAACTAGCGGGAAGGTGAATGAGCAGTTCTTC. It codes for CASSLQTSGKVNEQFF.

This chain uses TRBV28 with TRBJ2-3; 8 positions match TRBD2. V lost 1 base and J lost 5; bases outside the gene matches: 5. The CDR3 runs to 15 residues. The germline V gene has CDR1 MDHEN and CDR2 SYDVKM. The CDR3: CASSLLVSGGDTQYF. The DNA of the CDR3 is TGTGCCAGCAGTTTATTGGTCAGCGGGGGAGATACGCAGTATTTT.